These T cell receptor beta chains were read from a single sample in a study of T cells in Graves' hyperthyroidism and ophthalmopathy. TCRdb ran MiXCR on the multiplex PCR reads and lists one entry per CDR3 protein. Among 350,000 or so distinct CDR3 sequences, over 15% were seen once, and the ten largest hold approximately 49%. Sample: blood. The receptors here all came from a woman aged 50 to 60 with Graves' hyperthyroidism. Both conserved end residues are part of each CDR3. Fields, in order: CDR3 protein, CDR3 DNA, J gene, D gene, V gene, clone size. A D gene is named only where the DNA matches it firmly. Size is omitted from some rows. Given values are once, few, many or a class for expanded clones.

cdr3_aa: CASSQERGNTIYF
cdr3_nt: TGTGCCAGCAGCCAAGAACGGGGAAACACCATATATTTT
j_call: TRBJ1-3
d_call: .
v_call: TRBV3-1
clone_size: .

cdr3_aa: CASSDVQGQETQYF
cdr3_nt: TGCGCCAGCAGTGATGTCCAGGGACAAGAGACCCAGTACTTC
j_call: TRBJ2-5
d_call: .
v_call: TRBV10-1
clone_size: .

cdr3_aa: CATSLGTNEKLFF
cdr3_nt: TGTGCCACCTCGCTGGGGACTAATGAAAAACTGTTTTTT
j_call: TRBJ1-4
d_call: .
v_call: TRBV12-3/TRBV12-4
clone_size: many

cdr3_aa: CASSLMGQGSTEAFF
cdr3_nt: TGTGCCAGCAGTTTAATGGGACAGGGGTCCACTGAAGCTTTCTTT
j_call: TRBJ1-1
d_call: TRBD1
v_call: TRBV12-3/TRBV12-4
clone_size: many

cdr3_aa: CASSPPTRNQETQYF
cdr3_nt: TGTGCCAGCTCACCACCGACCCGGAACCAAGAGACCCAGTACTTC
j_call: TRBJ2-5
d_call: .
v_call: TRBV18
clone_size: .

cdr3_aa: CASSPDLTNEKLFF
cdr3_nt: TGTGCCAGCTCACCAGACTTAACTAATGAAAAACTGTTTTTT
j_call: TRBJ1-4
d_call: .
v_call: TRBV18
clone_size: .

cdr3_aa: CSMGVRTSEETQYF
cdr3_nt: TGCAGTATGGGTGTTCGGACTAGTGAAGAGACCCAGTACTTC
j_call: TRBJ2-5
d_call: TRBD2
v_call: TRBV20-1
clone_size: .

cdr3_aa: CSARPVLQGPGNTIYF
cdr3_nt: TGCAGTGCTAGACCAGTACTCCAGGGACCTGGAAACACCATATATTTT
j_call: TRBJ1-3
d_call: .
v_call: TRBV20-1
clone_size: .

cdr3_aa: CASSPVEGNTEAFF
cdr3_nt: TGTGCCAGCTCACCAGTCGAAGGCAACACTGAAGCTTTCTTT
j_call: TRBJ1-1
d_call: .
v_call: TRBV18
clone_size: many

cdr3_aa: CASSPKGLAGIDEQYF
cdr3_nt: TGTGCCAGCAGCCCCAAAGGACTAGCGGGGATTGACGAGCAGTACTTC
j_call: TRBJ2-7
d_call: TRBD2
v_call: TRBV13
clone_size: few